Following are 10 T cell receptor beta chains from one sample sequenced in a study of blood T cells in healthy people across ages. A J-beta primer mix and a sample-barcoded 5' primer were used in a second PCR of about 7 to 12 cycles. TCRdb passed the 5' RACE reads through MiXCR, listing each CDR3 protein once. The sample holds hundreds of thousands of distinct CDR3 sequences, roughly 49% seen once. Specimen: blood. Source of these receptors: a woman aged 60 to 75 in good health.

The chain couples TRBV5-1 to TRBJ2-4; D is unresolved. Gene TRBJ2-7 matches the end of the DNA better, so the J call may be wrong. Germline CDR1 reads SGHRS; CDR2 reads YFSETQ. CDR3 length: 12 residues. The CDR3 reads CASSKSSYEQYF. CDR3 nucleotide sequence: TGCGCCAGCAGTAAGAGCTCCTACGAGCAGTACTTC.

The chain combines TRBV6-5 with TRBJ2-5, with D perhaps TRBD1 (6 bases). V shed 0 bases and J shed 11 bases, with 16 bases lying between them. This CDR3 has 14 residues. The germline V gene has CDR1 MNHEY and CDR2 SVGAGI. DNA of the CDR3: TGTGCCAGCAGTTACTCCCGAGACAGGTACCAGCAGTACTTC. It specifies CASSYSRDRYQQYF.

The chain couples TRBV21-1 to TRBJ1-5; the table names TRBD1, a call not compared with the DNA. TRBV21-1 represents a pseudogene. This CDR3 is 15 amino acids long. CDR3 loop: CASSLRDRGNQPQHF. Written as DNA, the CDR3 is TGTGCCAGCAGCCTCCGGGACAGGGGCAATCAGCCCCAGCATTTT.

On this clonotype: A much more abundant neighbour one base away suggests this may be a read error. V is TRBV7-2 and J is TRBJ1-1; 9 nucleotides agree with TRBD1. CDR1 is SGHTA and CDR2 is FQGNSA in the germline V gene. The CDR3 spans 13 residues. The CDR3 sequence: CACSAQGASEAFF. The CDR3 nucleotides are TGTGCCTGCAGCGCACAGGGGGCATCGGAAGCTTTCTTT.

This clonotype was recorded a few times. This chain connects TRBV10-3 to TRBJ2-7, with D unresolved. The CDR3 is 11 amino acids. Germline V gene sequence: CDR1 ENHRY, CDR2 SYGVKD. Trimming took 8 bases from V and 4 from J, leaving 9 bases between them. CDR3 sequence: CAIGWQYEQYF. The CDR3 coding sequence is TGTGCCATCGGTTGGCAGTACGAGCAGTACTTC.

This chain connects TRBV7-2 to TRBJ2-4, with 8 positions matching TRBD2. The J segment lost 15 bases and the V segment lost 3 bases, leaving 13 bases of the junction unmatched. The CDR3 totals 14 residues. CDR1 and CDR2 from the germline V gene are SGHTA and FQGNSA. CDR3 DNA: TGTGCCAGCAGCTTTAGCGGGAACCAAGAGACCCGGTACTTC. Its protein is CASSFSGNQETRYF.

The rearrangement links TRBV6-1 to TRBJ2-7, with D possibly matching TRBD1 (5 bases). With 4 bases removed from V and 5 bases from J, the gap between germline ends came to 21 bases. There are 16 residues in the CDR3. Germline V CDR1 and CDR2: MNHNS, SASEGT. The CDR3 reads CASSVSLRAGENEQYF. Here the CDR3 DNA reads TGTGCCAGCAGTGTCTCCCTCAGGGCTGGAGAAAACGAGCAGTACTTC.

The V gene is TRBV4-3, the J gene TRBJ2-5, with 11 bases lining up with TRBD2. Unmatched junction bases numbered 9, after V lost 4 bases and J lost 11 bases. The CDR3 is 14 residues long. Per the germline V gene, CDR1 is LGHNA and CDR2 is YSLEER. CDR3 sequence: CASSRASGRNEQYF. CDR3 nucleotide sequence: TGCGCCAGCAGCCGTGCTAGCGGGAGGAATGAGCAGTACTTC.

Details on this clonotype: One end of the junction varies from germline; a read error may be responsible. The J gene is TRBJ2-3, the V gene TRBV7-3; the D is unclear. CDR1 is SGHTA, CDR2 FQGTGA, per germline. This CDR3 spans 14 amino acids. CDR3 DNA: TGTGCCAGCGGCTTAATGGCCCTCACAGATACGCAGTATTTT. Translation gives CASGLMALTDTQYF. Full variable domain (remainder filled in from reference TRBV7-3 and TRBJ2-3): GAGVSQTPSNKVTEKGKYVELRCDPISGHTALYWYRQSLGQGPEFLIYFQGTGAADDSGLPNDRFFAVRPEGSVSTLKIQRTERGDSAVYLCASGLMALTDTQYFGPGTRLTVL.

The chain joins TRBV20-1 to TRBJ2-7; 9 nucleotides line up with TRBD1. The CDR3 runs to 14 residues. The V segment lost 2 bases and the J segment 2 bases; nucleotides outside the gene matches: 4. Germline V lookup: CDR1 DFQATT, CDR2 SNEGSKA (reference sequence). CDR3 loop: CSARSRTGAYEQYF. In DNA, the CDR3 is TGCAGTGCTAGATCACGGACAGGGGCCTACGAGCAGTACTTC.